These 29 T cell receptor beta chains were sequenced from one sample in a study of blood T cell repertoires in COVID-19 (dated by TCRdb to 2018 to 2021). The method behind the library was the immunoSEQ multiplex PCR assay. Here the immuneACCESS table is served through TCRdb, limited to in-frame sequences with V and J called. Missing clones are a known gap in these copies; in checked studies unresolved V genes cover under half, and the rest lacks a known reason. The sample has about 300,000 clones on record, approximately 88% of them singletons. The ten largest clones capture 6.9% of the sample. Specimen: peripheral blood. Receptors originate from a woman aged 25-40 years who had recovered from COVID-19.

The CDR3 here is CASGSIKEQFF. CDR3 DNA sequence: TGTGCTAGTGGCTCTATTAAAGAGCAGTTCTTC. The chain carries TRBV12-5 and TRBJ2-1; D is unresolved. Germline loops: CDR1 LGHNT, CDR2 FRNRAP. The CDR3 has 11 residues. V lost 6 bases and J 10 bases, leaving 10 bases between the germline ends.

The rearrangement joins TRBV20-1 to TRBJ2-7; a weak D match, TRBD2 (7 bases). V was cut by 3 bases and J by 3 bases, with 15 bases left in between. The germline V gene has CDR1 DFQATT and CDR2 SNEGSKA (reference sequence). The CDR3 runs 14 residues. The CDR3 loop is CSASRGAGLYEQYF. In nucleotides, the CDR3 is TGCAGTGCTAGTCGGGGGGCAGGTCTCTACGAGCAGTACTTC.

The chain combines TRBV7-9 with TRBJ2-3; TRBD2 aligns across 11 bases. Germline V gene data show CDR1 as SEHNR and CDR2 as FQNEAQ (reference sequence). The ends lost 1 base at V and 1 base at J; junction bases unmatched: 4. CDR3 length: 17 amino acids. CDR3 DNA: TGTGCCAGCAGCTTAGTACTAGCGGGGGTCGGCACAGATACGCAGTATTTT. Residues: CASSLVLAGVGTDTQYF.

This sequence joins TRBV5-1 and TRBJ2-1, with 16 nucleotides matching TRBD2. Germline V gene data show CDR1 as SGHRS and CDR2 as YFSETQ. Trimming took 3 bases from V and 7 from J; bases not matched to a gene: 10. The CDR3 spans 18 residues. In DNA form, the CDR3 reads TGCGCCAGCAGCTCCCACACCCCGGGACTAGCGGGGGGGAATGAGCAGTTCTTC. This gives the protein CASSSHTPGLAGGNEQFF. The full variable domain, in which reference TRBV5-1 and TRBJ2-1 provide the parts outside the CDR3, is KAGVTQTPRYLIKTRGQQVTLSCSPISGHRSVSWYQQTPGQGLQFLFEYFSETQRNKGNFPGRFSGRQFSNSRSEMNVSTLELGDSALYLCASSSHTPGLAGGNEQFFGPGTRLTVL.

The V gene is TRBV7-9, the J gene TRBJ1-5, with 8 positions matching TRBD1. CDR1 and CDR2 from the germline V gene are SEHNR and FQNEAQ (reference sequence). Trimming cost V 5 bases and J 6 bases; bases outside gene matches: 12. This CDR3 has 16 amino acids. CDR3 in DNA: TGTGCCAGCAGCCCGTCGGGCAGGGGGCTGGGTCAGCCCCAGCATTTT. This encodes CASSPSGRGLGQPQHF.

J is TRBJ1-1 and V is TRBV6-5; D call uncertain. Germline V gives CDR1 MNHEY, CDR2 SVGAGI. V gave up 2 bases and J gave up 2 bases, with 6 bases separating them. This CDR3 comprises 13 residues. The CDR3 DNA follows: TGTGCCAGCAGTTACACTCTAAACACTGAAGCTTTCTTT. This gives the protein CASSYTLNTEAFF.

The V call is TRBV19, the J call TRBJ1-1; no definite D call. This CDR3 has 16 residues. The V gene's germline CDR1 is LNHDA and CDR2 SQIVND (reference sequence). V lost 0 bases and J lost 1, with 12 bases in between. The DNA for the CDR3 is TGTGCCAGTAGTATAGATCGGTCTTCGGGGAACACTGAAGCTTTCTTT. Translating gives CASSIDRSSGNTEAFF.

Turning to this clone: This sample also contains other DNA sequences that code for the same CDR3. The chain couples TRBV29-1 to TRBJ2-7; D is ambiguous. The germline V gene has CDR1 SQVTM and CDR2 ANQGSEA. Between the trimmed V and J ends, which lost 5 bases and 4 bases, there was a span of 9 bases. This CDR3 comprises 11 residues. The CDR3 loop reads CSVRDSYEQYF. The CDR3 DNA is TGCAGCGTTCGAGACTCGTACGAGCAGTACTTC.

The V and J genes are TRBV11-2 and TRBJ2-5; D gene uncertain. This CDR3 is 11 amino acids long. Trimming stripped 6 bases from V and 2 bases from J, with 4 bases between. Germline V gives CDR1 SGHAT, CDR2 FQNNGV. CDR3 in amino acids: CASSKQETQYF. The CDR3 DNA reads TGTGCCAGCAGTAAACAAGAGACCCAGTACTTC.

The J gene is TRBJ1-3, the V gene TRBV5-1; 7 bases align to TRBD1. The CDR3 is 14 residues long. Germline-derived CDR1 and CDR2 are SGHRS and YFSETQ. V was clipped by 5 bases and J by 0 bases; unmatched bases: 2. The CDR3 reads CASRPGGSGNTIYF. In DNA form, the CDR3 reads TGCGCCAGCAGACCAGGGGGCTCTGGAAACACCATATATTTT.

The chain has TRBV9 and TRBJ1-4, with D perhaps TRBD1 (6 bases). The germline V and J ends were trimmed by 4 bases and 7 bases, with 20 bases remaining between them. The CDR3 is made up of 16 amino acids. Germline V CDR1 and CDR2: SGDLS, YYNGEE. CDR3 sequence (DNA): TGTGCCAGCAGCCCTAGCTGGACCCAAGGGGGTGAAAAACTGTTTTTT. This codes for CASSPSWTQGGEKLFF.

For this clone: This sample also contains other DNA sequences that code for the same CDR3. The V and J genes are TRBV7-6 and TRBJ1-5; TRBD1 might be the D (6 bases). With 5 bases removed from V and 4 bases from J, the gap between germline ends came to 9 bases. The germline CDR1 and CDR2 sequences are SGHVS and FNYEAQ. The CDR3 is 13 residues long. This CDR3 is CASSPDRNQPQHF. In DNA form, the CDR3 reads TGTGCCAGCAGCCCCGACAGGAATCAGCCCCAGCATTTT.

V usage is TRBV4-1 and J usage is TRBJ2-6, with 9 bases aligning to TRBD2. Germline V gene sequence: CDR1 MGHRA, CDR2 YSYEKL. The length of the CDR3 is 18 residues. Unmatched junction bases numbered 5, after V lost 2 bases and J lost 0 bases. Here the CDR3 DNA reads TGCGCCAGCAGCCAATTAGCGGGGGATAGCTCTGGGGCCAACGTCCTGACTTTC. Its protein is CASSQLAGDSSGANVLTF.

The rearrangement links TRBV6-5 to TRBJ2-3; 8 bases match TRBD2. The germline V gene has CDR1 MNHEY and CDR2 SVGAGI. V shed 6 bases, J shed 4 bases, and the junction held 9 bases outside the gene matches. This CDR3 is 15 amino acids long. CDR3 sequence (DNA): TGTGCCAGCAGGACCCCGGGACTAGGGGCAGATACGCAGTATTTT. Its translation: CASRTPGLGADTQYF.

The J gene is TRBJ2-1, the V gene TRBV9; D is possibly TRBD1 (5 bases). The germline V gene has CDR1 SGDLS and CDR2 YYNGEE. The CDR3 consists of 14 residues. The V end lost 0 bases, the J end lost 5 bases, and 9 bases lay between the germline ends. The CDR3 is CASSVVPGNNEQFF. In DNA, the CDR3 is TGTGCCAGCAGCGTAGTGCCAGGGAACAATGAGCAGTTCTTC. Looking up the rest from reference TRBV9 and TRBJ2-1 gives the full variable domain: DSGVTQTPKHLITATGQRVTLRCSPRSGDLSVYWYQQSLDQGLQFLIQYYNGEERAKGNILERFSAQQFPDLHSELNLSSLELGDSALYFCASSVVPGNNEQFFGPGTRLTVL.

The chain uses TRBV18 and TRBJ2-7, with TRBD1 identical over 7 bases. Germline CDR1 KGHSH, CDR2 LQKENI. J lost 1 base, V lost 4 bases, and 4 bases had no gene match. This CDR3 contains 14 residues. CDR3 sequence reads: CASSQTGWSYEQYF. The CDR3 DNA reads TGTGCCAGCTCACAGACAGGGTGGTCCTACGAGCAGTACTTC. The variable domain in full, completed from reference TRBV18 and TRBJ2-7, reads NAGVMQNPRHLVRRRGQEARLRCSPMKGHSHVYWYRQLPEEGLKFMVYLQKENIIDESGMPKERFSAEFPKEGPSILRIQQVVRGDSAAYFCASSQTGWSYEQYFGPGTRLTVT.

The chain recombines TRBV7-2 with TRBJ2-1, with a tentative D call TRBD2 (6 bases). The CDR3 has 14 residues. Germline V gene lookup returns CDR1 SGHTA and CDR2 FQGNSA. With 1 base removed from V and 10 bases from J, the gap between germline ends came to 14 bases. The CDR3 nucleotides read TGTGCCAGCAGCTTAGGTAGCTCGGGGAGGGAGCAGTTCTTC. This codes for CASSLGSSGREQFF.

CDR3 residues: CATSATGTEAFHQFF. In nucleotides, the CDR3 is TGTGCCACCAGTGCTACAGGGACAGAAGCCTTTCATCAGTTCTTC. The chain has TRBV24-1 and TRBJ2-1, with TRBD1 matching over 7 bases. Per germline, CDR1 KGHDR and CDR2 SFDVKD. The V gene end was trimmed by 5 bases and the J gene end by 13 bases; junction bases not matched to a gene: 16. The CDR3 consists of 15 residues.

The chain links TRBV28 to TRBJ1-2; TRBD1 is a possible D gene (6 bases). V lost 5 bases and J 2 bases, leaving 24 bases between the germline ends. This CDR3 has 18 residues. CDR1 MDHEN and CDR2 SYDVKM come from the germline V gene. The CDR3 sequence is CASSQTGTPRLRNYGYTF. CDR3 DNA: TGTGCCAGCAGTCAAACCGGGACACCGCGTCTGAGAAACTATGGCTACACCTTC.

The chain joins TRBV15 to TRBJ1-2; unclear D gene. The CDR3 runs to 14 residues. V dropped 0 bases and J dropped 2 bases, with 7 bases sitting between them. Looked up from germline, CDR1 is LNHNV and CDR2 is YYDKDF (reference sequence). CDR3 in DNA: TGTGCCACCAGCAGAGACATGGAGAACTATGGCTACACCTTC. Its protein is CATSRDMENYGYTF.

This clone appeared a single time. This rearrangement joins TRBV19 to TRBJ1-1; 10 bases align to TRBD1. The CDR3 has 15 residues. The ends lost 10 bases at V and 0 bases at J; junction bases unmatched: 8. The germline CDR1 and CDR2 sequences are LNHDA and SQIVND (reference sequence). The CDR3 is CATIPGQGLNTEAFF. The CDR3 DNA reads as TGTGCCACCATACCGGGACAGGGGCTGAACACTGAAGCTTTCTTT.

This clone was observed a handful of times. The rearrangement joins TRBV6-5 to TRBJ2-5, with 11 bases fitting TRBD2. Germline values: CDR1 MNHEY, CDR2 SVGAGI. There are 15 residues in the CDR3. V shed 5 bases and J 2 bases; nucleotides not matched to a gene: 4. For the CDR3, the DNA is TGTGCCAGCAGTCCGGCTAGCGGGGGGCAAGAGACCCAGTACTTC. Translation gives CASSPASGGQETQYF.

The rearrangement links TRBV4-1 to TRBJ2-2, with 7 bases fitting TRBD2. Unmatched junction bases numbered 5, after V lost 1 base and J lost 0 bases. The length of the CDR3 is 17 residues. CDR1 is MGHRA, CDR2 YSYEKL, per germline. The CDR3 coding sequence is TGCGCCAGCAGCCAAGGGGCTAGCGGCACGAACACCGGGGAGCTGTTTTTT. It translates to CASSQGASGTNTGELFF.

J is TRBJ2-1 and V is TRBV5-4; 11 bases match TRBD2. This CDR3 region has 18 residues. CDR1 and CDR2 (germline): SGHNT, YYREEE (reference sequence). The junction had 9 bases not matched to a gene; V was cut back by 4 bases and J by 0 bases. CDR3 coding DNA: TGTGCCAGCAGCCACTTTAGCGGGGGGGCCCGCTCCTACAATGAGCAGTTCTTC. Protein: CASSHFSGGARSYNEQFF.

This clone was counted between two and nine times. The chain links TRBV2 to TRBJ1-5, with 7 bases lining up with TRBD1. The CDR3 is 15 residues long. Looked up from germline, CDR1 is SNHLY and CDR2 is FYNNEI. J was trimmed by 1 base and V by 2 bases; bases with no gene match: 2. CDR3 residues: CASSENRGSNQPQHF. In DNA, the CDR3 is TGTGCCAGCAGTGAAAACAGGGGAAGCAATCAGCCCCAGCATTTT.

The V call is TRBV5-4, the J call TRBJ2-1, with D possibly matching TRBD1 (5 bases). Trimming shortened V by 1 base and J by 2 bases, and 16 bases separated the two germline ends. This CDR3 is built from 17 residues. CDR1 and CDR2 from the germline V gene are SGHNT and YYREEE (reference sequence). The CDR3 nucleotides read TGTGCCAGCAGCTTGTCGTTTTTGCAGGGTACCTACAATGAGCAGTTCTTC. Translating it yields CASSLSFLQGTYNEQFF.

This chain connects TRBV4-1 to TRBJ1-5; D is possibly TRBD1 (6 bases). Trimming removed 2 bases at V and 11 bases at J, with 25 bases between. The germline gives CDR1 MGHRA, CDR2 YSYEKL. There are 17 residues in the CDR3. CDR3 loop: CASSQNLRGGPNLAQHF. In DNA form, the CDR3 reads TGCGCCAGCAGCCAAAACCTCCGTGGGGGCCCGAACTTGGCCCAGCATTTT.

The chain links TRBV30 to TRBJ2-5; D gene ambiguous. This CDR3 region has 13 residues. Between the trimmed V and J ends, which lost 0 bases and 2 bases, there was a span of 7 bases. Germline CDR1 is GTSNPN and CDR2 is SVGIG (reference sequence). The CDR3 nucleotides are TGTGCCTGGAGTGTCCGGTGGCAAGAGACCCAGTACTTC. It specifies CAWSVRWQETQYF.

The rearrangement uses TRBV4-1 and TRBJ1-1, with unresolved D. Per germline, CDR1 MGHRA and CDR2 YSYEKL. V shed 4 bases and J shed 0 bases, with 18 bases lying between them. This CDR3 region has 17 residues. The DNA for the CDR3 is TGCGCCAGCAGCCTGAGTCCGGGAGAAGGCATGAACACTGAAGCTTTCTTT. Amino acids: CASSLSPGEGMNTEAFF.